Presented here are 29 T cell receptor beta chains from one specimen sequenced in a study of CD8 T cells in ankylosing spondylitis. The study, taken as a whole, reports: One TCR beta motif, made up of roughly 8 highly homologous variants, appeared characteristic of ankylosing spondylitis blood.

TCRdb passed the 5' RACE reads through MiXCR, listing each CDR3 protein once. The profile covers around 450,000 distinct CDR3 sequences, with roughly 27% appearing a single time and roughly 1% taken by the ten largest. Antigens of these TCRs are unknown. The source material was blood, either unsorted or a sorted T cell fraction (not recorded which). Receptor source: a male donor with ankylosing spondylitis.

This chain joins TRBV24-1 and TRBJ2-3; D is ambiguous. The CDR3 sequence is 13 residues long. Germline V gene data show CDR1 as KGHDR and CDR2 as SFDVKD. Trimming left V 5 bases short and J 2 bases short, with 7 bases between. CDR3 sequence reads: CATSVGYTDTQYF. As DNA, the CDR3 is TGTGCCACCAGTGTCGGATACACAGATACGCAGTATTTT.

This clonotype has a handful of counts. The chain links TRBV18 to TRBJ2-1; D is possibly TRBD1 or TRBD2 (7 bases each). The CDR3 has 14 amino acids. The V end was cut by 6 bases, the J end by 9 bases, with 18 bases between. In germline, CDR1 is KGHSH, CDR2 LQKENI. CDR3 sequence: CASSLDRTRSEQFF. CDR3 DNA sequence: TGTGCCAGCTCCCTGGACAGGACTAGGAGTGAGCAGTTCTTC.

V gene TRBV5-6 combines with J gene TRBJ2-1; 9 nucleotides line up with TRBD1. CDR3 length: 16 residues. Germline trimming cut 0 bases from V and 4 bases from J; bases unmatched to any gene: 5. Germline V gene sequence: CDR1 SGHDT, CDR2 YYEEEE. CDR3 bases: TGTGCCAGCAGCTTGGCCGGGACAGGGATTTACAATGAGCAGTTCTTC. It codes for CASSLAGTGIYNEQFF.

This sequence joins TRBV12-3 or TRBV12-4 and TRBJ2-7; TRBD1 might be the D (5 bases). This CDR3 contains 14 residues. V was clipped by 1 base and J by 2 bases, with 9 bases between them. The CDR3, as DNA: TGTGCCAGCAGTTTAGACAGGTTTACCTACGAGCAGTACTTC. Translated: CASSLDRFTYEQYF.

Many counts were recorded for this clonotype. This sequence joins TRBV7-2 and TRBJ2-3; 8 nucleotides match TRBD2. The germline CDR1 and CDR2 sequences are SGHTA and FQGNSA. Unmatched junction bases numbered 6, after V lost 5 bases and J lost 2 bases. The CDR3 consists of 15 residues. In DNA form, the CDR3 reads TGTGCCAGCAGCACAACTAGCGGCCACACAGATACGCAGTATTTT. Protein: CASSTTSGHTDTQYF.

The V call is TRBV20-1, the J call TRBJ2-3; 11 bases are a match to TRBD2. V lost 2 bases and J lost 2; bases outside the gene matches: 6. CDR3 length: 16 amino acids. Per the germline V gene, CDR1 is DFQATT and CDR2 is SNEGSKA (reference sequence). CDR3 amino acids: CSARPRLAGNTDTQYF. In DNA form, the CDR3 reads TGCAGTGCTAGACCCCGACTAGCGGGGAACACAGATACGCAGTATTTT.

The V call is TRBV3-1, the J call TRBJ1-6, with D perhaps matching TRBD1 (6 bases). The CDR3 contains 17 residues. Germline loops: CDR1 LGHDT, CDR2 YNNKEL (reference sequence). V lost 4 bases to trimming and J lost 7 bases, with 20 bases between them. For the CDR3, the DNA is TGTGCCAGCAGCCGAGAATTCCGGGACATACTCAATTCACCCCTCCACTTT. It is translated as CASSREFRDILNSPLHF.

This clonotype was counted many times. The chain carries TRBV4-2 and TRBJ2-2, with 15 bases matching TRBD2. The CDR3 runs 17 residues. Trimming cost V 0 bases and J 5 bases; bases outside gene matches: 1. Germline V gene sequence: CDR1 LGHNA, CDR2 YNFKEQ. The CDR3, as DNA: TGTGCCAGCAGCCAAGACGGGACTAGCGGGAGGACCGGGGAGCTGTTTTTT. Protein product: CASSQDGTSGRTGELFF.

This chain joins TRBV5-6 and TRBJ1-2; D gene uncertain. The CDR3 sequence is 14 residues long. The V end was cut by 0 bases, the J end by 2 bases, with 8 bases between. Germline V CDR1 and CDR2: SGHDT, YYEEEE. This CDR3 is CASSLAGFNYGYTF. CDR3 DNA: TGTGCCAGCAGCTTGGCCGGCTTCAACTATGGCTACACCTTC.

CDR3 in DNA: TGTGCCACCAGCAGAAGCAGGGGGCGTCTACAGCCCCAGCATTTT. Its translation is CATSRSRGRLQPQHF. The rearrangement joins TRBV15 to TRBJ1-5, with 8 bases fitting TRBD1. This CDR3 contains 15 residues. Germline V gene data show CDR1 as LNHNV and CDR2 as YYDKDF (reference sequence). J gave up 7 bases and V 2 bases, and 7 bases lay outside the gene matches.

The DNA for the CDR3 is TGCGCCAACCTGAGCATCGGACAGGGGATTACCGGGGAGCTGTTTTTT. Translation gives CANLSIGQGITGELFF. The chain uses TRBV5-1 and TRBJ2-2, with 9 bases matching TRBD1. Germline values: CDR1 SGHRS, CDR2 YFSETQ. V dropped 9 bases and J dropped 5; count of bases not matched to a gene: 14. This CDR3 has 16 residues. Supplemented by reference TRBV5-1 and TRBJ2-2, the full variable domain reads KAGVTQTPRYLIKTRGQQVTLSCSPISGHRSVSWYQQTPGQGLQFLFEYFSETQRNKGNFPGRFSGRQFSNSRSEMNVSTLELGDSALYLCANLSIGQGITGELFFGEGSRLTVL.

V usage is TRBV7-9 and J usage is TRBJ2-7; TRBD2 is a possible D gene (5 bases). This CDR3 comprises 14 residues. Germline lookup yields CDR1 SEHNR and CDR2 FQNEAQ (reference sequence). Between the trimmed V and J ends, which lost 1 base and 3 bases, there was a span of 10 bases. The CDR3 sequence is CASSLGTVDYEQYF. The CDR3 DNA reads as TGTGCCAGCAGCTTAGGGACTGTAGACTACGAGCAGTACTTC.

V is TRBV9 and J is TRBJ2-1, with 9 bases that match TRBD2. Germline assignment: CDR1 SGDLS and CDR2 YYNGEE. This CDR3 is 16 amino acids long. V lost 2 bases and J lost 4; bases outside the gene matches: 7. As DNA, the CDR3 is TGTGCCAGCAGCGTTTTCTATGCGGGAGGGTACAATGAGCAGTTCTTC. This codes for CASSVFYAGGYNEQFF.

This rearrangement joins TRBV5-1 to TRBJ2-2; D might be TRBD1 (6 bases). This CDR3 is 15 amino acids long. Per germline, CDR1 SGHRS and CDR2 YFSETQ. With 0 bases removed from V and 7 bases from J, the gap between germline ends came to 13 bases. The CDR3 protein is CASSLETGLNGELFF. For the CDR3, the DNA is TGCGCCAGCAGCTTGGAGACAGGCCTCAACGGGGAGCTGTTTTTT.

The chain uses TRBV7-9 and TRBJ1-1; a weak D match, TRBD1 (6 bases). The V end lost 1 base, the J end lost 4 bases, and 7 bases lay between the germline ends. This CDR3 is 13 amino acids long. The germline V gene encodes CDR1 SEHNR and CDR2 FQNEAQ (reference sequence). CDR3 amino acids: CASSLVGATEAFF. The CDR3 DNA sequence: TGTGCCAGCAGCTTAGTGGGGGCCACTGAAGCTTTCTTT.

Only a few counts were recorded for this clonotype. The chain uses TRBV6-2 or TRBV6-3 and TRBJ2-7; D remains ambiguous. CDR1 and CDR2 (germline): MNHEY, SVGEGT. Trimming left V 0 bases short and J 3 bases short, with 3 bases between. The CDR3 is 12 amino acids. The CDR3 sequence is CASSYSNYEQYF. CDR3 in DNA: TGTGCCAGCAGTTACTCGAACTACGAGCAGTACTTC.

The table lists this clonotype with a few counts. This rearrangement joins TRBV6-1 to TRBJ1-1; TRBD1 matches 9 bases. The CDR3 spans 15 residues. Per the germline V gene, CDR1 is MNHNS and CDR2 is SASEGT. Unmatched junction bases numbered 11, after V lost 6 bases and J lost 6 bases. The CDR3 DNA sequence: TGTGCCAGCAGCCCCCGGGACAGGGCAGGGGCTGAAGCTTTCTTT. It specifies CASSPRDRAGAEAFF.

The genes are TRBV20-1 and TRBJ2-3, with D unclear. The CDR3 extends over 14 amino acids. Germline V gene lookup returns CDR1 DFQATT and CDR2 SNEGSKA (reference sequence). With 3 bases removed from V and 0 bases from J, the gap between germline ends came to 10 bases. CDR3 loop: CSARGSSSTDTQYF. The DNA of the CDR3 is TGCAGTGCTAGGGGTTCTTCTAGCACAGATACGCAGTATTTT.

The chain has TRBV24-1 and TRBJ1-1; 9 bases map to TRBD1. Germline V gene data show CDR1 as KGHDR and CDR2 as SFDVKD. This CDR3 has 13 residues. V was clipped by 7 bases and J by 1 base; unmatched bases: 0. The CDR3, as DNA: TGTGCCACCAGGGGACAGGGGAACACTGAAGCTTTCTTT. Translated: CATRGQGNTEAFF.

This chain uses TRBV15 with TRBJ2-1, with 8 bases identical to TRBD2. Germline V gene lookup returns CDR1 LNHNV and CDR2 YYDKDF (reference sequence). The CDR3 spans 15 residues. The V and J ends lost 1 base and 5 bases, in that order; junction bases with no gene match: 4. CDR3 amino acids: CATSRGLAPNNEQFF. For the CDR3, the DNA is TGTGCCACCAGCAGAGGACTAGCGCCTAACAATGAGCAGTTCTTC.

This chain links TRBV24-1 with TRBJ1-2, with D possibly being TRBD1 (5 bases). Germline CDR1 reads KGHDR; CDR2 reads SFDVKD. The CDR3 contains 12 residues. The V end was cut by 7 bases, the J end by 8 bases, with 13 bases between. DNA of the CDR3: TGTGCCACCAGCGACAGTAGAGGAGGCTACACCTTC. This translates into CATSDSRGGYTF.

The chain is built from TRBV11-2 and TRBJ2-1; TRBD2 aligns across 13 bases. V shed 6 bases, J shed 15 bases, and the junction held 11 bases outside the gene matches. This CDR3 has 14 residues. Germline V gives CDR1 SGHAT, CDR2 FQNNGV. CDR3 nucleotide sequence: TGTGCCAGCAGTACCGGGACTAGCGGGACGGGGAGGTTCTTC. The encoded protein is CASSTGTSGTGRFF.

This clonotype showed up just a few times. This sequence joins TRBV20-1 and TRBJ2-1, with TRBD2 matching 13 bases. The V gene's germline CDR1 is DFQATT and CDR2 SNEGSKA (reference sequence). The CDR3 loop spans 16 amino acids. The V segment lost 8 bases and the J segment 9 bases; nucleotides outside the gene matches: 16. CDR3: CSSYSGLAGETGEQFF. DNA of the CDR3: TGCAGTTCCTACTCCGGACTAGCGGGAGAAACGGGTGAGCAGTTCTTC.

The CDR3 coding sequence is TGTGCCAGCAGTGAACTTGGACAGGGAGGGAATGAGCAGTTCTTC. As protein: CASSELGQGGNEQFF. This chain connects TRBV6-1 to TRBJ2-1; D may be TRBD1 (8 bases). CDR1 is MNHNS, CDR2 SASEGT, per germline. Trimming cost V 2 bases and J 7 bases, with 15 bases left between them. The CDR3 totals 15 residues.

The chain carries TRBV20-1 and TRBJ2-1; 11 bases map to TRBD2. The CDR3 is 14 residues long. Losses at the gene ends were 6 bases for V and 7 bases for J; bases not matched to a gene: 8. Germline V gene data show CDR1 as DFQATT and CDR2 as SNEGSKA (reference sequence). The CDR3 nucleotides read TGCAGTGCGCTAACTAGCGGGAGATCTAATGAGCAGTTCTTC. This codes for CSALTSGRSNEQFF.

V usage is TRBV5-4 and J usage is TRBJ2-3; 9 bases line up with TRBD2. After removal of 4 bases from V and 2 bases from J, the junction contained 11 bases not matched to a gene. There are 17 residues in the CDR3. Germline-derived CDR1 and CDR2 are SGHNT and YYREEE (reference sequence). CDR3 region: CASSPGGLAGYTDTQYF. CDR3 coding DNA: TGTGCCAGCAGCCCCGGTGGGCTAGCGGGATACACAGATACGCAGTATTTT.

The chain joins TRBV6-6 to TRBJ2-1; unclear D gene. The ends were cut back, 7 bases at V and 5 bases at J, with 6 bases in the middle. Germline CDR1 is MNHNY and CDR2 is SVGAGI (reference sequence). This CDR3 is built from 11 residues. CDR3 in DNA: TGTGCCAGCATACTGAACAATGAGCAGTTCTTC. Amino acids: CASILNNEQFF.

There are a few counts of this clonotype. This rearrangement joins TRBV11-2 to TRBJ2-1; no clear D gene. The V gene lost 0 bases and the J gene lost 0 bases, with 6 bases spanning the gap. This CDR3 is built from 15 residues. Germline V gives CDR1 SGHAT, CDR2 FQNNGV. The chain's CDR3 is CASSLEVDSYNEQFF. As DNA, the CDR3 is TGTGCCAGCAGCTTAGAGGTAGACTCCTACAATGAGCAGTTCTTC. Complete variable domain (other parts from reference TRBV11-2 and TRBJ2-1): EAGVAQSPRYKIIEKRQSVAFWCNPISGHATLYWYQQILGQGPKLLIQFQNNGVVDDSQLPKDRFSAERLKGVDSTLKIQPAKLEDSAVYLCASSLEVDSYNEQFFGPGTRLTVL.

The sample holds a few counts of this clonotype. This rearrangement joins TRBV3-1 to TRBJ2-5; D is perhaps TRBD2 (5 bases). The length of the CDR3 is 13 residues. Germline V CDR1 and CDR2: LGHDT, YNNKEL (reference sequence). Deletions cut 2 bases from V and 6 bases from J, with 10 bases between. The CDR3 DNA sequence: TGTGCCAGCAGCCAACTGGGAGAACAGACCCAGTACTTC. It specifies CASSQLGEQTQYF.